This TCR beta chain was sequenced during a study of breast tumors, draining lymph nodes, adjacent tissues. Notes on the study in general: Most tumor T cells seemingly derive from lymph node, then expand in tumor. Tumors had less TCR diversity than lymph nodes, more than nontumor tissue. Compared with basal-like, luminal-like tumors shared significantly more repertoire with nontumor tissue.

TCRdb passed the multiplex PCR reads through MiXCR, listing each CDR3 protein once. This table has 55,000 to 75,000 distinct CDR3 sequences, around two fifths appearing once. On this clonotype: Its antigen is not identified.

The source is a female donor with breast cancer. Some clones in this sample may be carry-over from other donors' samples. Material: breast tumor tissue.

Here the CDR3 reads CAISEGTSGYYEQYF. The CDR3 DNA reads TGTGCCATCAGTGAGGGGACTAGCGGTTACTACGAGCAGTACTTC. The chain links TRBV10-3 to TRBJ2-7; TRBD2 agrees at 11 bases. The CDR3 loop spans 15 amino acids. Losses at the gene ends were 2 bases for V and 3 bases for J; bases not matched to a gene: 3. Germline V gene data show CDR1 as ENHRY and CDR2 as SYGVKD.